This T cell receptor (beta chain) originates from a study of blood T cell repertoires in COVID-19. Study background: Sources were T cells, B-cell-depleted T cells, or PBMCs; the material itself was cDNA or gDNA.

The CDR3 sequence is 14 residues long. Unmatched junction bases numbered 8, after V lost 5 bases and J lost 6 bases. Looked up from germline, CDR1 is SSHAT and CDR2 is FNYEAQ (reference sequence). The method was immunoSEQ multiplex PCR; TCRdb's version includes in-frame clones alone and lacks a portion of them. The data contain some 300,000 clones, approximately 84% of them singletons. Grouping used clinical history reported by participants in a survey and questionnaire. Recovered status applied to Cohort 3 donors who had two consecutive negative PCRs. It also applied to those with clearance or with symptom resolution.

The source material was PBMCs or T cells enriched from blood (not recorded which). This TCR came from a woman in her twenties or thirties who had recovered from COVID-19. This chain connects TRBV7-7 to TRBJ2-3, with 7 bases lining up with TRBD2. CDR3 sequence reads: CASSAGLGSDTQYF. CDR3 nucleotides: TGTGCCAGCAGCGCCGGACTAGGGTCCGATACGCAGTATTTT.